Below, 31 T cell receptor beta chains from the same sample are listed, as sequenced in a study of type 1 regulatory T cells. TCRdb analysed the reads with MiXCR anew, one entry per CDR3 protein. The table lists about 18,000 distinct CDR3 sequences, approximately 10% of them singletons. The sequenced sample consisted of CD4+ T cells, either the whole sample or a sorted fraction (not recorded which). These receptors came from a human donor in good health.

In its sample, this clonotype was seen a few times. J is TRBJ2-5 and V is TRBV7-2, with TRBD1 matching over 7 bases. There are 15 residues in the CDR3. The germline V gene encodes CDR1 SGHTA and CDR2 FQGNSA. V lost 3 bases, J lost 5 bases, and 9 bases stayed unmatched. CDR3 DNA: TGTGCCAGCAGCTTTGGATCGACAGGGTCCGAGACCCAGTACTTC. Its protein product is CASSFGSTGSETQYF. The full variable domain, completed using reference TRBV7-2 and TRBJ2-5, is GAGVSQSPSNKVTEKGKDVELRCDPISGHTALYWYRQSLGQGLEFLIYFQGNSAPDKSGLPSDRFSAERTGGSVSTLTIQRTQQEDSAVYLCASSFGSTGSETQYFGPGTRLLVL.

This chain connects TRBV5-1 to TRBJ2-5; D perhaps matches TRBD2 (5 bases). V lost 0 bases, J lost 2 bases, and 11 bases lay in between. Looked up from germline, CDR1 is SGHRS and CDR2 is YFSETQ. The CDR3 is 15 amino acids. The CDR3 loop is CASSLGDYPQETQYF. The DNA of the CDR3 is TGCGCCAGCAGCTTGGGAGACTACCCTCAAGAGACCCAGTACTTC.

In this sample, this clonotype turned up many times. The chain links TRBV3-1 to TRBJ2-1; a possible D gene is TRBD2 (5 bases). V lost 1 base and J 4 bases, leaving 8 bases between the germline ends. The CDR3 runs to 14 residues. CDR1 LGHDT and CDR2 YNNKEL come from the germline V gene (reference sequence). In nucleotides, the CDR3 is TGTGCCAGCAGCCAAGGGCGGGCATACAATGAGCAGTTCTTC. It specifies CASSQGRAYNEQFF.

CDR3 region: CAITGTSNTGELFF. CDR3 nucleotide sequence: TGTGCCATCACCGGGACTAGCAACACCGGGGAGCTGTTTTTT. The chain combines TRBV10-3 with TRBJ2-2; 9 nucleotides line up with TRBD2. Germline V gene lookup returns CDR1 ENHRY and CDR2 SYGVKD. J was trimmed by 2 bases and V by 7 bases; bases with no gene match: 2. This CDR3 is built from 14 residues.

This clonotype turned up a few times. The chain links TRBV24-1 to TRBJ2-1; D gene unclear. CDR1 is KGHDR and CDR2 is SFDVKD in the germline V gene. The V and J ends lost 3 bases and 9 bases respectively, with 5 bases between them. The CDR3 extends over 11 amino acids. The CDR3 DNA sequence: TGTGCCACCAGTGATATCACTGAGCAGTTCTTC. Protein product: CATSDITEQFF.

This clonotype appeared many times. The chain employs TRBV4-2 and TRBJ1-3, with D unclear. Per germline, CDR1 LGHNA and CDR2 YNFKEQ. The CDR3 length is 15 residues. Trimming removed 0 bases from V and 5 bases from J, with 11 bases in between. The CDR3 is CASSQDSTDRNTIYF. The CDR3 nucleotides are TGTGCCAGCAGCCAAGATTCAACTGACAGAAACACCATATATTTT.

This clonotype is classed as medium-sized. The chain combines TRBV7-8 with TRBJ2-1; no firm D call. Germline-derived CDR1 and CDR2 are SGHVS and FQNEAQ. The CDR3 runs 12 residues. V shed 3 bases and J shed 5 bases, with 5 bases lying between them. The DNA for the CDR3 is TGTGCCAGCAGCTTCGCGGACAATGAGCAGTTCTTC. Amino acid sequence: CASSFADNEQFF.

This clonotype has a count of ten or more. The gene calls are TRBV7-3 and TRBJ2-3; no firm D call. CDR3 length: 14 amino acids. Trimming removed 2 bases from V and 6 bases from J, with 12 bases in between. The germline V gene encodes CDR1 SGHTA and CDR2 FQGTGA. CDR3 amino acids: CASSLGIPPDTQYF. CDR3 nucleotides: TGTGCCAGCAGCTTAGGGATACCGCCGGATACGCAGTATTTT.

This clonotype was recorded many times. This chain links TRBV27 with TRBJ1-2; D perhaps matches TRBD1 (6 bases). This CDR3 is 15 amino acids long. V gave up 5 bases and J gave up 9 bases, with 22 bases separating them. The germline V gene has CDR1 MNHEY and CDR2 SMNVEV (reference sequence). CDR3 amino acids: CASSPRGGGGRRYTF. The CDR3 DNA reads TGTGCCAGCAGTCCGCGGGGGGGCGGAGGAAGGCGCTACACCTTC.

Notes on this clonotype: It may be a read error: a sequence one base away is much more abundant. The chain employs TRBV5-1 and TRBJ2-3; 12 nucleotides agree with TRBD2. The CDR3 length is 15 residues. Germline lookup yields CDR1 SGHRS and CDR2 YFSETQ. CDR3 DNA: TGCGCCAGCAGCCTAGGACTAGCGGGATCAGATGCGCAGTATTTT. Protein sequence: CASSLGLAGSDAQYF.

The J gene is TRBJ2-1, the V gene TRBV7-9; 12 bases map to TRBD2. The J segment lost 6 bases and the V segment lost 1 base, leaving 10 bases of the junction unmatched. Germline V gives CDR1 SEHNR, CDR2 FQNEAQ (reference sequence). The CDR3 extends over 18 amino acids. CDR3 sequence (DNA): TGTGCCAGCAGCTTAGGTTCGCGAGGACTAGCGGGGATCAATGAGCAGTTCTTC. Its translation is CASSLGSRGLAGINEQFF. Supplemented by reference TRBV7-9 and TRBJ2-1, the full variable domain reads DTGVSQNPRHKITKRGQNVTFRCDPISEHNRLYWYRQTLGQGPEFLTYFQNEAQLEKSRLLSDRFSAERPKGSFSTLEIQRTEQGDSAMYLCASSLGSRGLAGINEQFFGPGTRLTVL.

This clonotype was detected many times. The chain joins TRBV5-1 to TRBJ2-1; TRBD2 might be the D (6 bases). CDR1 SGHRS and CDR2 YFSETQ come from the germline V gene. The CDR3 is 14 amino acids. The germline V and J ends were trimmed by 3 bases and 7 bases, with 14 bases remaining between them. CDR3 DNA: TGCGCCAGCAGCTCCCTAAGTGCGGGGAATGAGCAGTTCTTC. As protein: CASSSLSAGNEQFF. Variable domain in full (rest from reference TRBV5-1 and TRBJ2-1): KAGVTQTPRYLIKTRGQQVTLSCSPISGHRSVSWYQQTPGQGLQFLFEYFSETQRNKGNFPGRFSGRQFSNSRSEMNVSTLELGDSALYLCASSSLSAGNEQFFGPGTRLTVL.

This clonotype qualifies as medium-sized. The genes are TRBV6-5 and TRBJ1-1; 11 bases fit TRBD1. V shed 2 bases, J shed 5 bases, and the junction held 4 bases outside the gene matches. Germline V gene sequence: CDR1 MNHEY, CDR2 SVGAGI. CDR3 length equals 15 residues. The CDR3 protein is CASSYHGQGATEAFF. CDR3 nucleotides: TGTGCCAGCAGTTACCACGGACAGGGGGCGACTGAAGCTTTCTTT.

This clonotype showed up many times. V gene TRBV5-1 combines with J gene TRBJ2-5; D not certain. V lost 0 bases, J lost 2 bases, and 8 bases lay in between. This CDR3 has 14 amino acids. Germline-derived CDR1 and CDR2 are SGHRS and YFSETQ. CDR3: CASSLAAAQETQYF. CDR3 bases: TGCGCCAGCAGCTTGGCCGCAGCTCAAGAGACCCAGTACTTC.

This clonotype was picked up many times. V and J are TRBV14 and TRBJ2-3, with D possibly matching TRBD2 (5 bases). The V gene's germline CDR1 is SGHDN and CDR2 FVKESK. The V end was cut by 2 bases, the J end by 9 bases, with 12 bases between. CDR3 size: 13 residues. The CDR3 is CASSQNGGGTQYF. DNA of the CDR3: TGTGCCAGCAGCCAAAACGGAGGCGGGACGCAGTATTTT.

This clonotype was found many times. The V and J genes are TRBV29-1 and TRBJ2-1, with 9 bases that match TRBD2. CDR3 length: 12 residues. V was pared by 6 bases and J by 9 bases, with 6 bases of the junction left unmatched. CDR1 SQVTM and CDR2 ANQGSEA come from the germline V gene. For the CDR3, the DNA is TGCAGCGTGATAGCGGGAGTTTTTGAGCAGTTCTTC. Its protein is CSVIAGVFEQFF.

This clonotype has ten or more counts. V gene TRBV20-1 combines with J gene TRBJ2-5; 8 positions agree with TRBD2. CDR3 size: 12 residues. CDR1 and CDR2 from the germline V gene are DFQATT and SNEGSKA (reference sequence). Unmatched junction bases numbered 5, after V lost 6 bases and J lost 5 bases. This CDR3 reads CSATGGVETQYF. The CDR3 DNA is TGCAGTGCGACGGGAGGGGTGGAGACCCAGTACTTC.

There are a few counts of this clonotype. J is TRBJ2-3 and V is TRBV3-1, with no clear D. V shed 0 bases and J shed 4 bases, with 11 bases lying between them. CDR3 length: 15 amino acids. Germline V gene data show CDR1 as LGHDT and CDR2 as YNNKEL (reference sequence). The CDR3 DNA sequence: TGTGCCAGCAGCCAAGATTTAGTATGGGCAGATACGCAGTATTTT. Its protein is CASSQDLVWADTQYF.

This clonotype occurred many times. The J gene is TRBJ2-5, the V gene TRBV12-3 or TRBV12-4, with D perhaps being TRBD1 or TRBD2 (5 bases each). The germline V and J ends were trimmed by 4 bases and 1 base, with 10 bases remaining between them. This CDR3 has 14 residues. The CDR3: CASSYGTIQETQYF. The CDR3 DNA sequence: TGTGCCAGCAGTTACGGGACCATCCAAGAGACCCAGTACTTC.

This clonotype turned up a few times. The chain carries TRBV5-1 and TRBJ2-7; 7 bases are a match to TRBD2. With 6 bases clipped from V and 3 bases from J, the junction kept 3 bases outside the gene matches. CDR1 and CDR2 (germline): SGHRS, YFSETQ. The CDR3 has 12 residues. CDR3 protein: CASTSGSYEQYF. The CDR3 DNA sequence: TGCGCCAGCACTAGCGGAAGCTACGAGCAGTACTTC.

At least ten counts were recorded for this clonotype. This chain links TRBV12-3 or TRBV12-4 with TRBJ1-6; TRBD1 matches at 7 bases. The CDR3 is made up of 14 amino acids. The J segment lost 10 bases and the V segment lost 5 bases, leaving 8 bases of the junction unmatched. DNA of the CDR3: TGTGCCAGCAGTCCTACAGGGGTCTGGTCACCCCTCCACTTT. Amino acid sequence: CASSPTGVWSPLHF.

By sample fraction, this clonotype is medium-sized (0.01 to 0.1%). The chain employs TRBV10-2 and TRBJ2-3; D is perhaps TRBD1 or TRBD2 (5 bases each). Trimming pared 5 bases from V and 2 bases from J, leaving 8 bases between. The germline gives CDR1 WSHSY, CDR2 SAAADI. CDR3 length: 13 amino acids. The DNA for the CDR3 is TGCGCCAGCAGTTGGGACCTCACAGATACGCAGTATTTT. Translating gives CASSWDLTDTQYF.

This clonotype came up many times. This chain joins TRBV27 and TRBJ1-2; 9 bases fit TRBD1. CDR3 length: 14 residues. V dropped 6 bases and J dropped 6; count of bases not matched to a gene: 8. CDR1 MNHEY and CDR2 SMNVEV come from the germline V gene (reference sequence). In nucleotides, the CDR3 is TGTGCCAGCAGACCGGGACAGGGTTCCGATGGCTACACCTTC. Protein: CASRPGQGSDGYTF.

The table lists this clonotype with many counts. This sequence joins TRBV12-3 or TRBV12-4 and TRBJ1-5; 7 bases map to TRBD1. V lost 6 bases and J lost 4; bases outside the gene matches: 6. This CDR3 is built from 14 residues. The CDR3, as DNA: TGTGCCAGCAGCGAGGGACAGCCGAATCAGCCCCAGCATTTT. Residues: CASSEGQPNQPQHF.

This clonotype was picked up many times. J is TRBJ2-3 and V is TRBV20-1; a weak D match, TRBD2 (5 bases). Per the germline V gene, CDR1 is DFQATT and CDR2 is SNEGSKA (reference sequence). The CDR3 is 14 amino acids. V gave up 6 bases and J gave up 5 bases, with 18 bases separating them. The CDR3 loop reads CSATNWGVLDTQYF. CDR3 DNA sequence: TGCAGTGCGACGAATTGGGGAGTTTTAGATACGCAGTATTTT.

This clonotype has a count of ten or more. The chain combines TRBV20-1 with TRBJ1-4; 7 bases fit TRBD1. Germline lookup yields CDR1 DFQATT and CDR2 SNEGSKA (reference sequence). With 0 bases clipped from V and 5 bases from J, the junction kept 9 bases outside the gene matches. The CDR3 has 16 residues. CDR3 DNA sequence: TGCAGTGCTAGAGATATTCAGGGGGTGATAAATGAAAAACTGTTTTTT. It translates to CSARDIQGVINEKLFF.

Comments on this clonotype: A single base separates this from a much larger clone, so it may be a read error. The chain combines TRBV10-3 with TRBJ2-5, with D perhaps matching TRBD1 (6 bases). The V end lost 6 bases, the J end lost 5 bases, and 19 bases lay between the germline ends. Germline V gene data show CDR1 as ENHRY and CDR2 as SYGVKD. This CDR3 spans 15 amino acids. CDR3 residues: CAIRDGGARGETQYF. The CDR3 bases are TGTGCCATCAGAGATGGGGGCGCAAGGGGTGAGACCCAGTACTTC.

This clonotype is categorized as medium-sized (0.01 to 0.1%). V usage is TRBV12-3 or TRBV12-4 and J usage is TRBJ2-2; TRBD2 might be the D (5 bases). The CDR3 spans 15 residues. With 7 bases removed from V and 5 bases from J, the gap between germline ends came to 17 bases. In DNA form, the CDR3 reads TGTGCCAGCACCCCCGGAGCGGATATTACCGGGGAGCTGTTTTTT. Translating it yields CASTPGADITGELFF.

This clonotype was seen many times. This sequence joins TRBV5-5 and TRBJ2-1, with 7 nucleotides matching TRBD2. J gave up 0 bases and V 6 bases, and 9 bases lay outside the gene matches. CDR1 is SGHKS, CDR2 YYEKEE, per germline (reference sequence). The CDR3 has 16 amino acids. The CDR3 sequence: CASIFGGGSSYNEQFF. Here the CDR3 DNA reads TGTGCCAGCATCTTTGGAGGCGGGAGCTCCTACAATGAGCAGTTCTTC.

The chain joins TRBV28 to TRBJ2-7; D unclear. CDR3 length: 13 residues. CDR1 MDHEN and CDR2 SYDVKM come from the germline V gene. Trimming removed 4 bases from V and 2 bases from J, with 9 bases in between. CDR3 amino acids: CASSSPVPYEQYF. The CDR3 DNA follows: TGTGCCAGCAGTTCACCGGTTCCCTACGAGCAGTACTTC.

This clonotype has a handful of counts. The chain recombines TRBV20-1 with TRBJ2-2; D call uncertain. This CDR3 region has 11 residues. CDR1 and CDR2 from the germline V gene are DFQATT and SNEGSKA (reference sequence). Trimming left V 6 bases short and J 1 base short, with 3 bases between. DNA for the CDR3: TGCAGTGCCTGGAACACCGGGGAGCTGTTTTTT. Its protein product is CSAWNTGELFF.